These 16 T cell receptor beta chains came from one sample sequenced in a study of T cells in Graves' hyperthyroidism and ophthalmopathy. Amplified regions were TCR beta CDR3 sequences from RNA transcripts. During a first-round RT-PCR of the TCR CDR3, the HTBI primer set was used. TCRdb used MiXCR to reprocess the multiplex PCR reads, holding one entry per CDR3 protein. The sample carries 500,000 to 650,000 distinct CDR3 sequences, approximately 15% recorded once. The sequencing sample was made of blood. The receptors were gathered from a woman in her forties or fifties with Graves' ophthalmopathy.

The chain carries TRBV7-9 and TRBJ1-2; no clear D gene. The CDR3 sequence is 16 residues long. Trimming cost V 1 base and J 4 bases, with 16 bases left between them. From germline, CDR1 is SEHNR and CDR2 FQNEAQ (reference sequence). CDR3 sequence (DNA): TGTGCCAGCAGCTTAGGGGGAGCACCAAGCGCCTATGGCTACACCTTC. Translated: CASSLGGAPSAYGYTF.

This clonotype was observed a few times. The chain's CDR3 is CASSETQGGELFF. The CDR3 DNA is TGTGCCAGCAGTGAAACACAGGGGGGGGAGCTGTTTTTT. The genes are TRBV6-1 and TRBJ2-2; 7 nucleotides align to TRBD1. Trimming at V came to 2 bases and at J to 8 bases, leaving 2 bases not matched to a gene. The CDR3 is 13 residues long. Per the germline V gene, CDR1 is MNHNS and CDR2 is SASEGT.

Worth noting for this clonotype: A much larger clone sits a single nucleotide away, making a read error possible. The chain recombines TRBV15 with TRBJ2-7; 7 bases are a match to TRBD1. Germline trimming cut 8 bases from V and 2 bases from J; bases unmatched to any gene: 9. The CDR3 is 14 amino acids. Germline CDR1 reads LNHNV; CDR2 reads YYDKDF (reference sequence). CDR3 region: CATGGNRGPYEQYF. CDR3 DNA: TGTGCCACCGGCGGCAACAGGGGACCCTACGAGCAGTACTTC.

The chain links TRBV4-2 to TRBJ2-7, with 11 bases identical to TRBD2. From germline, CDR1 is LGHNA and CDR2 YNFKEQ. CDR3 length: 16 amino acids. V gave up 0 bases and J gave up 0 bases; unmatched junction bases: 1. This CDR3 reads CASSQDGTSGSYEQYF. The CDR3 coding sequence is TGTGCCAGCAGCCAAGATGGGACTAGCGGCTCCTACGAGCAGTACTTC.

This clonotype was counted ten times or more. The chain is built from TRBV11-1 and TRBJ2-7; TRBD1 aligns across 7 bases. J gave up 1 base and V 5 bases, and 5 bases lay outside the gene matches. Germline loops: CDR1 SGHAT, CDR2 FQDESV (reference sequence). The CDR3 loop spans 14 amino acids. The CDR3 bases are TGTGCCAGCAGCGTGAGGGGGCCTTCCTACGAGCAGTACTTC. Its protein is CASSVRGPSYEQYF. The full variable domain, with the rest looked up from reference TRBV11-1 and TRBJ2-7, is EAEVAQSPRYKITEKSQAVAFWCDPISGHATLYWYRQILGQGPELLVQFQDESVVDDSQLPKDRFSAERLKGVDSTLKIQPAELGDSAMYLCASSVRGPSYEQYFGPGTRLTVT.

This clonotype was observed a handful of times. The chain couples TRBV18 to TRBJ1-5; weak D call: TRBD1 (5 bases). The ends were cut back, 2 bases at V and 3 bases at J, with 20 bases in the middle. Germline assignment: CDR1 KGHSH and CDR2 LQKENI. There are 18 residues in the CDR3. The CDR3: CASSPEGLSGFDNQPQHF. The CDR3 nucleotides read TGTGCCAGCTCACCAGAGGGGTTATCGGGCTTTGACAATCAGCCCCAGCATTTT.

The chain couples TRBV18 to TRBJ2-5; 8 bases map to TRBD1. The junction had 8 bases not matched to a gene; V was cut back by 1 base and J by 1 base. The CDR3 sequence is 17 residues long. Germline CDR1 is KGHSH and CDR2 is LQKENI. CDR3 sequence reads: CASSPLGQGTGQETQYF. The DNA for the CDR3 is TGTGCCAGCTCACCACTTGGACAGGGAACGGGCCAAGAGACCCAGTACTTC. The variable domain in full, with the rest retrieved from reference TRBV18 and TRBJ2-5, is NAGVMQNPRHLVRRRGQEARLRCSPMKGHSHVYWYRQLPEEGLKFMVYLQKENIIDESGMPKERFSAEFPKEGPSILRIQQVVRGDSAAYFCASSPLGQGTGQETQYFGPGTRLLVL.

This clonotype has a handful of counts. V usage is TRBV11-1 and J usage is TRBJ2-5, with TRBD2 matching 7 bases. The ends lost 5 bases at V and 1 base at J; junction bases unmatched: 7. The CDR3 runs to 15 residues. CDR1 and CDR2 (germline): SGHAT, FQDESV (reference sequence). The DNA for the CDR3 is TGTGCCAGCAGCGCGACCGGACTAGTCCAAGAGACCCAGTACTTC. Translation: CASSATGLVQETQYF.

This clonotype showed up many times. The gene calls are TRBV6-1 and TRBJ1-2; perhaps TRBD1 as D (5 bases). V lost 4 bases and J 5 bases, leaving 17 bases between the germline ends. The germline CDR1 and CDR2 sequences are MNHNS and SASEGT. The CDR3 is made up of 15 amino acids. This chain's CDR3 is CASSVVDIGGYGYTF. DNA of the CDR3: TGTGCCAGCAGTGTCGTGGACATCGGAGGGTATGGCTACACCTTC.

This clonotype was counted at least ten times. The chain joins TRBV28 to TRBJ1-2; 7 positions agree with TRBD1. From germline, CDR1 is MDHEN and CDR2 SYDVKM. This CDR3 is 13 amino acids long. The V and J ends lost 3 bases and 8 bases, in that order; junction bases with no gene match: 6. CDR3 coding DNA: TGTGCCAGCAGTTTGGTAGGGGGCCTGGGCTACACCTTC. Encoded protein: CASSLVGGLGYTF.

At least ten counts were recorded for this clonotype. The genes are TRBV7-2 and TRBJ2-1; 7 bases agree with TRBD1. Germline CDR1 reads SGHTA; CDR2 reads FQGNSA. V was clipped by 5 bases and J by 4 bases; unmatched bases: 14. CDR3 length equals 17 residues. As DNA, the CDR3 is TGTGCCAGCAGCCCATTTAAGGGGGACAGTCAATACAATGAGCAGTTCTTC. It specifies CASSPFKGDSQYNEQFF.

This clonotype came up many times. The chain links TRBV18 to TRBJ2-5; no firm D call. This CDR3 has 12 residues. From germline, CDR1 is KGHSH and CDR2 LQKENI. V was cut by 8 bases and J by 5 bases, with 12 bases left in between. CDR3 amino acids: CASTPLGETQYF. CDR3 in DNA: TGTGCCAGCACTCCCCTTGGTGAGACCCAGTACTTC.

The chain recombines TRBV9 with TRBJ2-3, with D uncertain. Trimming stripped 0 bases from V and 0 bases from J, with 8 bases between. CDR1 and CDR2 (germline): SGDLS, YYNGEE. The CDR3 extends over 15 amino acids. The CDR3 nucleotides read TGTGCCAGCAGCGTAGCTACCGGGAGCACAGATACGCAGTATTTT. This sequence encodes CASSVATGSTDTQYF.

This clonotype was counted ten times or more. The rearrangement uses TRBV29-1 and TRBJ1-1; D is unresolved. The CDR3 covers 12 residues. V lost 6 bases to trimming and J lost 6 bases, with 14 bases between them. Germline V gives CDR1 SQVTM, CDR2 ANQGSEA. CDR3 region: CSVRGEVPEAFF. CDR3 nucleotide sequence: TGCAGCGTACGAGGAGAAGTTCCTGAAGCTTTCTTT. The complete variable domain, with remaining parts taken from reference TRBV29-1 and TRBJ1-1, reads SAVISQKPSRDICQRGTSLTIQCQVDSQVTMMFWYRQQPGQSLTLIATANQGSEATYESGFVIDKFPISRPNLTFSTLTVSNMSPEDSSIYLCSVRGEVPEAFFGQGTRLTVV.

This chain uses TRBV24-1 with TRBJ2-3; 10 bases line up with TRBD2. V was pared by 5 bases and J by 9 bases, with 19 bases of the junction left unmatched. Germline loops: CDR1 KGHDR, CDR2 SFDVKD. The CDR3 length is 18 residues. In DNA, the CDR3 is TGTGCCACCAGTGGTTTAGGACCCATAGCGGGAGGCAGAGACACGCAGTATTTT. The encoded protein is CATSGLGPIAGGRDTQYF.

Remarks on this clonotype: Given a much more abundant clone one base away, this may be a read error. The V gene is TRBV5-5, the J gene TRBJ2-3; 9 bases line up with TRBD2. The CDR3 has 16 amino acids. Germline loops: CDR1 SGHKS, CDR2 YYEKEE (reference sequence). The CDR3 coding sequence is TGTGCCAGCAGCTTGGTTGGGACTAGCCCCACAGATGCGCAGTATTTT. It translates to CASSLVGTSPTDAQYF.